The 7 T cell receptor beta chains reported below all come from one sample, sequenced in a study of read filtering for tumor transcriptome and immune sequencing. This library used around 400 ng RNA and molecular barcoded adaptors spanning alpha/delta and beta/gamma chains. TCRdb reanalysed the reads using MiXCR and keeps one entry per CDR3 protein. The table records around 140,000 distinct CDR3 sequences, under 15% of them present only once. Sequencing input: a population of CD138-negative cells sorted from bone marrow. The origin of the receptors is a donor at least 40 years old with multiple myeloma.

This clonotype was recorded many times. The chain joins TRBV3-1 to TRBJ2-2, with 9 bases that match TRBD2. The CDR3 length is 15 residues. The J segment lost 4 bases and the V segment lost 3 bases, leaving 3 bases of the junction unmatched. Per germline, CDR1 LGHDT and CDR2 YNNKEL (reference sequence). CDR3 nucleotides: TGTGCCAGCAGCCACCTAGCGGGAACCACCGGGGAGCTGTTTTTT. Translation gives CASSHLAGTTGELFF.

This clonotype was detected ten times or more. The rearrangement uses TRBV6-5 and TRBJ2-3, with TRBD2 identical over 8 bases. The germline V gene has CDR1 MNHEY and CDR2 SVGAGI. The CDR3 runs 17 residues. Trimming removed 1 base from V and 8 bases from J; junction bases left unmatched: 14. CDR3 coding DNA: TGTGCCAGCAGTTACTTTGCACCCGGGACTAGATCCGCTACGCAGTATTTT. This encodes CASSYFAPGTRSATQYF.

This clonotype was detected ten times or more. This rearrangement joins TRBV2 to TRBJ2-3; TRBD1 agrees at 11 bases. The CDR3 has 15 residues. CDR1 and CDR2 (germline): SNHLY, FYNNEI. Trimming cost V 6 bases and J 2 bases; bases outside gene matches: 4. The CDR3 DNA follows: TGTGCCAGCAGGGGACAGGGGGGGACCACAGATACGCAGTATTTT. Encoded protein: CASRGQGGTTDTQYF.

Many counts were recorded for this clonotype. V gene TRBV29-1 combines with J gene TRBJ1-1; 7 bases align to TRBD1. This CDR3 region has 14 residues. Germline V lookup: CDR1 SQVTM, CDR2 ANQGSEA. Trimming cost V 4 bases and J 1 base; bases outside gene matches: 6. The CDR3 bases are TGCAGCGTTGCCCAGGACAGGTGGAACACTGAAGCTTTCTTT. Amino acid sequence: CSVAQDRWNTEAFF.

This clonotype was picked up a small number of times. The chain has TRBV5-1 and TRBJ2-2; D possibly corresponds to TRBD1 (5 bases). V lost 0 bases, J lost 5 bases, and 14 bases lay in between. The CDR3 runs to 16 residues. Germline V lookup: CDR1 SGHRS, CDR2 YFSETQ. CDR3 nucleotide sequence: TGCGCCAGCAGCTTGGCTACCAGGGTCCAAACCGGGGAGCTGTTTTTT. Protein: CASSLATRVQTGELFF.

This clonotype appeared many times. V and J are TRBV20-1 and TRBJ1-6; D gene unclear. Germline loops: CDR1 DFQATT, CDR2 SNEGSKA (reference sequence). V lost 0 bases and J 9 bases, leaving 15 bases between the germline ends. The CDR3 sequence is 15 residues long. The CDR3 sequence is CSARDPRGAGSPLHF. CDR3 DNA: TGCAGTGCTAGAGACCCCCGGGGAGCTGGTTCACCCCTCCACTTT.

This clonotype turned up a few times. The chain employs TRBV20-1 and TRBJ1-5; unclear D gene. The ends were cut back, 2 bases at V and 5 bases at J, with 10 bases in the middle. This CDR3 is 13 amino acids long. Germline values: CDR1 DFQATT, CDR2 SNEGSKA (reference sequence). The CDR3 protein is CSARKGGDQPQHF. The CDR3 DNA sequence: TGCAGTGCTAGAAAGGGCGGCGATCAGCCCCAGCATTTT.